Detailed here is one TCR beta chain. This clone's antigen is unknown. It has no much larger one-base neighbor in the sample; base qualities were not kept. TCR CDR3 regions were amplified from genomic DNA by multiplex PCR using the deep immunoSEQ assay. Genomic DNA extracted from each cell subset was distributed evenly over all wells of several immunoSEQ 96-well plates, and each plate served as one replicate. For sorted subsets, each replicate PCR was loaded with roughly 0.2 ug genomic DNA, equivalent to 30,000 or so T cell genomes. The purified libraries were quantified using a Qubit 3.0 fluorometer, sized with a Bioanalyzer 2100, and then quantified again using the KAPA Library Quantification kit. Each immunoSEQ 96-well plate was sequenced on its own single-read 150-cycle Illumina NextSeq 550 flow cell. Processing in the source paper ran as follows. The immunoSEQ output contained only junctional sequences without quality scores, so filtering could not match that applied to full-length reads. To assign V/J genes and CDR3, sequences were annotated against IMGT germline references using PyIR, a Python wrapper for IgBLAST v1.9. Reads were removed for weak V/J assignments (E-value above 1e-6), missing CDR3, stop codons, out-of-frame junctions, or ambiguous translated residues. V3J clonotypes were defined as sequences sharing an identical inferred V gene, J gene, and CDR3 amino acid sequence. The percentage overlap between two repertoires was calculated by dividing the number of shared unique clonotypes by the size of the smaller repertoire. RTK rarefaction, the Chao1 estimator, and Recon v2.1 estimates of unobserved clonotypes were used to assess repertoire richness. Generation probabilities for all TCRbeta clonotypes obtained by the gDNA method from several donors were computed using OLGA. Here the immuneACCESS table is served through TCRdb, limited to in-frame sequences with V and J called. Missing clones are a known gap in these copies; in checked studies unresolved V genes cover under half, and the rest lacks a known reason. V and J calls and clone size are as listed in that table; D and trimming were resolved from the DNA. In this sample the table shows some 740,000 clones, 80% to 95% of which occur a single time. Of the sample, around 24% is held by the ten largest clones.

CD8 naive samples consisted of CD45RO-negative cells that were positively selected for CCR7, yielding a CD45RA+CCR7+ population without TemRA cells. The donors were healthy, HIV-negative adults who had no recently reported acute infections or vaccinations. Every donor was a Caucasian adult residing in Nashville, Tennessee, USA. Blood was obtained by leukapheresis, after which PBMCs were separated by Ficoll-Histopaque density gradient centrifugation and cryopreserved in liquid nitrogen vapor phase. Analytical flow cytometry was used to check the purity and quantity of each magnetically sorted T cell population. From each sorted fraction, genomic DNA was isolated and quantified by UV absorbance on a Nanodrop 2000c. The germline V gene supplies CDR1 SGDLS and CDR2 YYNGEE. V gives up 3 bases and J gives up 9 bases, and the segment between their germline ends measures 7 bases. Inclusive of the bounding cysteine and phenylalanine, the CDR3 is 11 residues long. Of all the DNA, just the CDR3 is kept, 33 bases in frame from base 1.

This specimen belongs to a study of shared clonotypes between healthy human individuals (dated by TCRdb to the early 2020s). In the study overall: The cohort included a few men and a couple of women between 18 and 49 years of age. For each donor, CD4 naive and CD4 memory were each given three plates, CD8 naive was given two plates, and CD8 memory was given one plate. To estimate repertoire size and how much clonotypes are shared between individuals, the study performed deep sequencing of blood TCR repertoires from a handful of healthy adults. Different laboratories and diverse techniques were used to prepare libraries and sequence TCR repertoires, to increase sequencing depth and limit assay-specific biases. Leukapheresis yielded between about 0.94 and 8.9 billion PBMCs per donor.

Study-level results and caveats: Because the study included only a small number of donors, the genetic and exposure-history diversity represented was limited. Sampling was limited to blood, and TCR repertoires in tissue likely differ from TCR repertoires in blood. When a handful of donors were compared, the shared fraction of clonotypes was 5% to 6.5% for naive CD4, approximately 3.3% for naive CD8, more than 2% for memory CD4, and about 0.36% for memory CD8. Even with the large sequencing depth, rarefaction of the sorted-subset datasets indicated that sequencing was incomplete. Compared with non-shared clonotypes, clonotypes shared by all four sorted-subset donors had higher generation probabilities. Pairwise subsampling indicated that sequencing depth was expected to affect the degree of clonotype sharing among donors. Estimated clonotype richness was generally larger for naive than for memory subsets.

The TCR comes from a man in his thirties or forties in good health. Sequences were obtained from naive CD8+ T cells sorted from blood. The sample's cell subset or site label, decoded: CD45RA+CCR7+. The V and J genes are TRBV9 and TRBJ2-1; the D gene lacks a confident call. The nucleotides are TGTGCCAGCAGCGCCACGGGTGAGCAGTTCTTC. Translated, it reads CASSATGEQFF.